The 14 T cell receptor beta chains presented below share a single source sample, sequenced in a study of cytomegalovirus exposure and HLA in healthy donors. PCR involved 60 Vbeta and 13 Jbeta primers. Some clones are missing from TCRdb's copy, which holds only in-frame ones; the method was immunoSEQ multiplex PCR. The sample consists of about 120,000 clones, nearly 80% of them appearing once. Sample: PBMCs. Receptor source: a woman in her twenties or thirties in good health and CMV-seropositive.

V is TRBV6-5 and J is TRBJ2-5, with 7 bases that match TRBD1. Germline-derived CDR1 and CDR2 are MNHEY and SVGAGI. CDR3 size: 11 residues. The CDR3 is CVTQGSETQYF. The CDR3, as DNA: TGTGTCACACAGGGGTCAGAGACCCAGTACTTC.

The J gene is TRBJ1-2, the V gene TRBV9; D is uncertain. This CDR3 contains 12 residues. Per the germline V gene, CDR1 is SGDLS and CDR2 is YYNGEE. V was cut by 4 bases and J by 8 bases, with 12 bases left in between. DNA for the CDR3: TGTGCCAGCAGCCCAGTGGCGGAGGGCTACACCTTC. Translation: CASSPVAEGYTF.

Here the CDR3 DNA reads TGTGCCACCTCAACCGGTAGTGGTGAAAAACTGTTTTTT. It codes for CATSTGSGEKLFF. This sequence joins TRBV15 and TRBJ1-4; D ambiguous. Germline CDR1 reads LNHNV; CDR2 reads YYDKDF (reference sequence). The CDR3 length is 13 residues. The V end lost 8 bases, the J end lost 7 bases, and 14 bases lay between the germline ends. Combining the CDR3 with reference TRBV15 and TRBJ1-4 gives the whole variable domain DAMVIQNPRYQVTQFGKPVTLSCSQTLNHNVMYWYQQKSSQAPKLLFHYYDKDFNNEADTPDNFQSRRPNTSFCFLDIRSPGLGDTAMYLCATSTGSGEKLFFGSGTQLSVL.

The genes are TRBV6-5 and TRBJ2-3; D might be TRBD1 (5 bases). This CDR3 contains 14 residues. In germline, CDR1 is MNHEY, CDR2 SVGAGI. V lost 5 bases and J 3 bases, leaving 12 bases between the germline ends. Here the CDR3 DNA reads TGTGCCAGCAGTCAGGGTGTTTGGACAGATACGCAGTATTTT. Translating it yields CASSQGVWTDTQYF.

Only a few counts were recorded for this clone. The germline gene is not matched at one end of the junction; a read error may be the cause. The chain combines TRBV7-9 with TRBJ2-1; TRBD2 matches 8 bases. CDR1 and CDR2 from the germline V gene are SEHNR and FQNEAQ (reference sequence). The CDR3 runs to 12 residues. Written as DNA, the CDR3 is TGTTCCAGCAGCCGGAGCGGGGGTGAGCAGTTCTTC. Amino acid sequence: CSSSRSGGEQFF. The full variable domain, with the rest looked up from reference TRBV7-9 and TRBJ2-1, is DTGVSQNPRHKITKRGQNVTFRCDPISEHNRLYWYRQTLGQGPEFLTYFQNEAQLEKSRLLSDRFSAERPKGSFSTLEIQRTEQGDSAMYLCSSSRSGGEQFFGPGTRLTVL.

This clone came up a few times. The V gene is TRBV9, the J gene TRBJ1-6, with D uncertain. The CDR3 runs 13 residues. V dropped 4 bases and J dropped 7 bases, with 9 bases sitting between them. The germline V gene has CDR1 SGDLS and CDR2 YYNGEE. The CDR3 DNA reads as TGTGCCAGCAGCCCAGAGGTGAATTCACCCCTCCACTTT. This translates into CASSPEVNSPLHF.

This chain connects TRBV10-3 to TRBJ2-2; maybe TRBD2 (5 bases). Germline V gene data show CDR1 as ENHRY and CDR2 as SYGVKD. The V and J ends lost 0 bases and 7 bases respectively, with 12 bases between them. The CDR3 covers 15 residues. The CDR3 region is CAISESGVGIGELFF. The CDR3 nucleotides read TGTGCCATCAGTGAGTCCGGGGTTGGTATCGGGGAGCTGTTTTTT.

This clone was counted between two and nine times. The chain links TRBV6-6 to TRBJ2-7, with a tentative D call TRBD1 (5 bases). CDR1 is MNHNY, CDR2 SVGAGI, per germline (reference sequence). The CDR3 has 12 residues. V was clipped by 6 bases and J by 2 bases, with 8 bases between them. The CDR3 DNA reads TGTGCCAGCAGGGCAGGGCCCTACGAGCAGTACTTC. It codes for CASRAGPYEQYF.

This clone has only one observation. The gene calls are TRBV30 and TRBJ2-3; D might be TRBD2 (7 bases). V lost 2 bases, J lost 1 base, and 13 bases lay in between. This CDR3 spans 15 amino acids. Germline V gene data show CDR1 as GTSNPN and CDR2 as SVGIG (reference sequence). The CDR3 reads CAWSSWGGGTDTQYF. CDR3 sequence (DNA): TGTGCCTGGAGTAGCTGGGGGGGCGGCACAGATACGCAGTATTTT.

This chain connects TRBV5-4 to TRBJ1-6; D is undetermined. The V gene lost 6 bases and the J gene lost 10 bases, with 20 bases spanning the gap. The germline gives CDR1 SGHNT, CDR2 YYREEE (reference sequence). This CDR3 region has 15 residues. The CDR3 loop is CASTADVSGSSPLHF. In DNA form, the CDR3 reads TGTGCCAGCACCGCAGACGTCTCCGGGAGCTCACCCCTCCACTTT.

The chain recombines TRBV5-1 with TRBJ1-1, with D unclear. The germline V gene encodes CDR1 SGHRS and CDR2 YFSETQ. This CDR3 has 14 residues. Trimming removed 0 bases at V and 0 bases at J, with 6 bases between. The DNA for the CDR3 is TGCGCCAGCAGCTTGGCAGATATGAACACTGAAGCTTTCTTT. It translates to CASSLADMNTEAFF.

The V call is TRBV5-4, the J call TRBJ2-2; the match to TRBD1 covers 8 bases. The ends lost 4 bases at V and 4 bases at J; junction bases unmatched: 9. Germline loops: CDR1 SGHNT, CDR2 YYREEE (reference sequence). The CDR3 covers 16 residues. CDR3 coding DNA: TGTGCCAGCAGCGCCTCAGGGGGCTCGAGCACCGGGGAGCTGTTTTTT. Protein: CASSASGGSSTGELFF.

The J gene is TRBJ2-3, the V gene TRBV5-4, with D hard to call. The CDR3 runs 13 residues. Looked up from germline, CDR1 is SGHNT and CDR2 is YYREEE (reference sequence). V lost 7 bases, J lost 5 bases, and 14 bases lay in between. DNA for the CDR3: TGTGCCAGCGCAATCTCCTCAGTAGATACGCAGTATTTT. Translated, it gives CASAISSVDTQYF. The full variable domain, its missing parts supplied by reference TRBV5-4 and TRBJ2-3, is ETGVTQSPTHLIKTRGQQVTLRCSSQSGHNTVSWYQQALGQGPQFIFQYYREEENGRGNFPPRFSGLQFPNYSSELNVNALELDDSALYLCASAISSVDTQYFGPGTRLTVL.

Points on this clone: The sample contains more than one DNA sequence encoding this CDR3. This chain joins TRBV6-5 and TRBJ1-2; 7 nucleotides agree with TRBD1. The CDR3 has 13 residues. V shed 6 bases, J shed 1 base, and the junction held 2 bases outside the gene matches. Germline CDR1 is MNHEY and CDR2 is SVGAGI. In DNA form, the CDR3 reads TGTGCCAGCAGGAGGGACAGTAACTATGGCTACACCTTC. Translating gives CASRRDSNYGYTF.